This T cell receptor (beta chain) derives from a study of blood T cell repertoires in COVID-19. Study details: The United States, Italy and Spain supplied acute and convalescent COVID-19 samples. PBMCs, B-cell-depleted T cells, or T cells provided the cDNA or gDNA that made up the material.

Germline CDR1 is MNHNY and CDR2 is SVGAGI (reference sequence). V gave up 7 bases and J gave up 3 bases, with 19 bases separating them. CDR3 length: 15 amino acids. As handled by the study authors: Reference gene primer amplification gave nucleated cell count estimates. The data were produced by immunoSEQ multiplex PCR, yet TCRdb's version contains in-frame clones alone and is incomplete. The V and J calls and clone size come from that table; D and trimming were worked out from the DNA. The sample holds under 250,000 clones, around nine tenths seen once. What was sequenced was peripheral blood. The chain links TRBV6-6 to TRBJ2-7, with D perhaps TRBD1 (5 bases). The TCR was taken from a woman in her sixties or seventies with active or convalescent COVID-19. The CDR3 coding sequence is TGTGCCAGCACGGAGAGACAGAGTCAGAACTACGAGCAGTACTTC. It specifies CASTERQSQNYEQYF.